The rows below give T cell receptor beta chains drawn from one sample of a study of shared clonotypes between healthy human individuals. Sequencing used immunoSEQ multiplex PCR; TCRdb keeps in-frame clones, though not all of them. The sample lists 1.5 million to 2.5 million clones, about 95% occurring once. Specimen: naive CD8+ T cells sorted from blood. The receptors shown here come from a man aged 18 to 30 in good health. Both conserved end residues are part of each CDR3. D genes are given only for firm matches. Clone size is given for some rows only: seen once, a few or many times, or a class if the clone is expanded.

J | size | V | D | CDR3 | DNA
TRBJ2-7 | NA | TRBV9 | TRBD1 | CASSPGQATWEQYF | TGTGCCAGCAGCCCGGGACAGGCGACCTGGGAGCAGTACTTC
TRBJ2-3 | NA | TRBV28 | NA | CASSFPRDGNTDTQYF | TGTGCCAGCAGTTTCCCCCGGGACGGAAACACAGATACGCAGTATTTT
TRBJ2-3 | NA | TRBV5-1 | TRBD1 | CASSALLTGGGTDTQYF | TGCGCCAGCAGCGCTCTTCTAACAGGGGGCGGTACAGATACGCAGTATTTT
TRBJ2-2 | once | TRBV4-1 | NA | CASSQASGELFF | TGCGCCAGCAGCCAAGCATCCGGGGAGCTGTTTTTT
TRBJ1-5 | few | TRBV19 | TRBD1 | CASSRDRGVFQPQHF | TGTGCCAGTAGCCGGGACAGGGGCGTTTTTCAGCCCCAGCATTTT
TRBJ1-4 | once | TRBV4-3 | NA | CASSQEVQGIYWEKLFF | TGCGCCAGCAGCCAAGAGGTGCAGGGAATCTATTGGGAAAAACTGTTTTTT
TRBJ1-6 | NA | TRBV6-5 | NA | CASSYSLASYNSPLHF | TGTGCCAGCAGTTACTCGTTGGCTAGCTATAATTCACCCCTCCACTTT
TRBJ1-4 | NA | TRBV6-5 | NA | CASSIAGATNEKLFF | TGTGCCAGCAGTATAGCAGGGGCAACTAATGAAAAACTGTTTTTT
TRBJ2-3 | NA | TRBV28 | TRBD2 | CASSLSAGERSVGTDTQYF | TGTGCCAGCAGTTTATCTGCGGGGGAAAGGTCTGTGGGCACAGATACGCAGTATTTT
TRBJ2-7 | NA | TRBV6-5 | NA | CASSYSENYEQYF | TGTGCCAGCAGTTACTCGGAAAACTACGAGCAGTACTTC
TRBJ2-1 | NA | TRBV29-1 | TRBD1 | CSVHGQGIHNEQFF | TGCAGCGTTCATGGACAGGGGATTCACAATGAGCAGTTCTTC
TRBJ2-1 | once | TRBV27 | NA | CASMFPGGGYNEQFF | TGTGCCAGCATGTTCCCAGGGGGAGGCTACAATGAGCAGTTCTTC
TRBJ2-7 | NA | TRBV28 | NA | CASTPAQVSYEQYF | TGTGCCAGCACTCCTGCCCAGGTCTCCTACGAGCAGTACTTC
TRBJ2-7 | few | TRBV13 | NA | CASSLEGYEQYF | TGTGCCAGCAGCTTAGAAGGGTACGAGCAGTACTTC